These T cell receptor beta chains were read from a single sample in a study of siplizumab effects on memory and regulatory T cells. Using immunoSEQ multiplex PCR, the repertoire was profiled, and TCRdb retains in-frame clones only, with some absent. Among 100,000 to 110,000 clones listed, 91% were seen once. The sequenced sample was CD4+ T cells sorted from blood. All receptors derive from a human donor in good health. The CDR3 runs from the conserved cysteine through the conserved F or W. Each record gives: V gene, D gene, J gene, CDR3 DNA, CDR3 protein. D genes are given only for firm matches.

v_call: TRBV5-1; d_call: .; j_call: TRBJ1-1; cdr3_nt: TGCGCCAGCAGCTTGTCCGCGAATATGAACACTGAAGCTTTCTTT; cdr3_aa: CASSLSANMNTEAFF
v_call: TRBV6-1; d_call: .; j_call: TRBJ2-7; cdr3_nt: TGTGCCAGCAGTATCGGACTTTACTCCTACGAGCAGTACTTC; cdr3_aa: CASSIGLYSYEQYF
v_call: TRBV10-2; d_call: TRBD1; j_call: TRBJ1-1; cdr3_nt: TGCGCCAGCAGTCGACAGGGAAACACTGAAGCTTTCTTT; cdr3_aa: CASSRQGNTEAFF
v_call: TRBV30; d_call: .; j_call: TRBJ1-1; cdr3_nt: TGTGCCCACCAGTGGGCCATGAACACTGAAGCTTTCTTT; cdr3_aa: CAHQWAMNTEAFF
v_call: TRBV5-1; d_call: TRBD2; j_call: TRBJ2-5; cdr3_nt: TGCGCCAGCAGTCCAGGGATAGCGGGGGAAGAGACCCAGTACTTC; cdr3_aa: CASSPGIAGEETQYF
v_call: TRBV9; d_call: .; j_call: TRBJ1-5; cdr3_nt: TGTGCCAGAGACACAGGGTCACAGCCCCAGCATTTT; cdr3_aa: CARDTGSQPQHF
v_call: TRBV5-1; d_call: TRBD1; j_call: TRBJ2-1; cdr3_nt: TGCGCCAGCAGCTTCCCGGGACAGGCCTCCTACAATGAGCAGTTCTTC; cdr3_aa: CASSFPGQASYNEQFF
v_call: TRBV27; d_call: TRBD1; j_call: TRBJ2-7; cdr3_nt: TGTGCCAGCAGTAGAGGACAGGGAGTTTATGACGAGCAGTACTTC; cdr3_aa: CASSRGQGVYDEQYF
v_call: TRBV14; d_call: .; j_call: TRBJ1-1; cdr3_nt: TGTGCCAGCAGCCAAGACGGGGAGAGTCCGAACACTGAAGCTTTCTTT; cdr3_aa: CASSQDGESPNTEAFF
v_call: TRBV6-1; d_call: TRBD1; j_call: TRBJ1-1; cdr3_nt: TGTGCCAGCAGTGGGAGACAGGGGCGAGACACTGAAGCTTTCTTT; cdr3_aa: CASSGRQGRDTEAFF
v_call: TRBV4-2; d_call: TRBD2; j_call: TRBJ2-3; cdr3_nt: TGTGCCAGCAGCCCCCAGCGGGGCCTCACAGATACGCAGTATTTT; cdr3_aa: CASSPQRGLTDTQYF